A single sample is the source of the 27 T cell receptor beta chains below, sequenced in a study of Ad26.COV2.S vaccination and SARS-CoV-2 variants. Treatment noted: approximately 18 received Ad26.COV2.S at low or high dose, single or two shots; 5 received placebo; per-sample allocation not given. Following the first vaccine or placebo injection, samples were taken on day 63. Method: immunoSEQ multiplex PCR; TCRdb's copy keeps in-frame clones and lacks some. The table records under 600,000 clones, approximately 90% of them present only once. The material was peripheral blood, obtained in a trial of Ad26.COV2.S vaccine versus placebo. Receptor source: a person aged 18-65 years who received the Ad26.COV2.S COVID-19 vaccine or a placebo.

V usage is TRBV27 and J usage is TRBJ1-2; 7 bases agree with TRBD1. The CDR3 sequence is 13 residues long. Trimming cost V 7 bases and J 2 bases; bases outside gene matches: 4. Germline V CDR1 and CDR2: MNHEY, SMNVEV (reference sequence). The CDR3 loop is CASTQGQNYGYTF. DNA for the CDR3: TGTGCCAGCACCCAGGGACAGAACTATGGCTACACCTTC.

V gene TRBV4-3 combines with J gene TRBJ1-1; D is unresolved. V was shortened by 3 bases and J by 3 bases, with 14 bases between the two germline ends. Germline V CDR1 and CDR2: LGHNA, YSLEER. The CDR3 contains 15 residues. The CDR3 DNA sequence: TGCGCCAGCAGCCAGTTCAGTTCAGGATACACTGAAGCTTTCTTT. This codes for CASSQFSSGYTEAFF.

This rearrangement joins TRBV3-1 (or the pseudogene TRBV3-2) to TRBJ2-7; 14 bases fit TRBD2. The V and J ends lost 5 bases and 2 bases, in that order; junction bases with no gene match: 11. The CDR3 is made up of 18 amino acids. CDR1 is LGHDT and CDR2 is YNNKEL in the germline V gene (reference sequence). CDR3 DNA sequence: TGTGCCAGCAGCTCCCGGACTAGCGGGAGGAAGATCCCCTACGAGCAGTACTTC. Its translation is CASSSRTSGRKIPYEQYF.

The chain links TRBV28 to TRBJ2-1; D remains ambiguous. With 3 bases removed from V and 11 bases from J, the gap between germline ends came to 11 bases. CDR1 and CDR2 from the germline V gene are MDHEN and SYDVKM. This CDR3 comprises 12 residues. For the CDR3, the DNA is TGTGCCAGCAGTTTGTTTGCGACCCAGCAGTTCTTC. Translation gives CASSLFATQQFF.

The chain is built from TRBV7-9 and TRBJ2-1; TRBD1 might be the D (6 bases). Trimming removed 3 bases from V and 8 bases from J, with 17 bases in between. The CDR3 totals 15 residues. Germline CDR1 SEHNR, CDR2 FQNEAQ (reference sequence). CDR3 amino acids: CASSLRQGSRDEQFF. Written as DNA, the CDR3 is TGTGCCAGCAGCTTGCGGCAGGGGAGTAGAGATGAGCAGTTCTTC. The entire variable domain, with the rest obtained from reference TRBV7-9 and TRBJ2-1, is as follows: DTGVSQNPRHKITKRGQNVTFRCDPISEHNRLYWYRQTLGQGPEFLTYFQNEAQLEKSRLLSDRFSAERPKGSFSTLEIQRTEQGDSAMYLCASSLRQGSRDEQFFGPGTRLTVL.

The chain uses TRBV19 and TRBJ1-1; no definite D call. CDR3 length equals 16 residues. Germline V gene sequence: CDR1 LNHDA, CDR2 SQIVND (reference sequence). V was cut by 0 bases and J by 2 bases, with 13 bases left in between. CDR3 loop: CASSIDLGRINTEAFF. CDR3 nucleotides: TGTGCCAGTAGTATAGATCTCGGCAGGATAAACACTGAAGCTTTCTTT.

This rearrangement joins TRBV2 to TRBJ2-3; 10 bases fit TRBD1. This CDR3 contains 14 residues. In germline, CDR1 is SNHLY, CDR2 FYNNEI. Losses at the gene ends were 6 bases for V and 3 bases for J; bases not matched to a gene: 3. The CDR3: CASRDRGWTDTQYF. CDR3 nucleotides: TGTGCCAGCAGGGACAGGGGGTGGACAGATACGCAGTATTTT. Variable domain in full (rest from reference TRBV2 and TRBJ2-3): EPEVTQTPSHQVTQMGQEVILRCVPISNHLYFYWYRQILGQKVEFLVSFYNNEISEKSEIFDDQFSVERPDGSNFTLKIRSTKLEDSAMYFCASRDRGWTDTQYFGPGTRLTVL.

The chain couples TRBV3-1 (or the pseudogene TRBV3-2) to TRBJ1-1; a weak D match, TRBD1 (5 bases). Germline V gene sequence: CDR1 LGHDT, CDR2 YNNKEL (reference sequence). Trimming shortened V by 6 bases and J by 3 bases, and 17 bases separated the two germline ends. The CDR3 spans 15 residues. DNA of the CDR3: TGTGCCAGCAGACAGGCTGCGGTCCACGACACTGAAGCTTTCTTT. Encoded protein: CASRQAAVHDTEAFF.

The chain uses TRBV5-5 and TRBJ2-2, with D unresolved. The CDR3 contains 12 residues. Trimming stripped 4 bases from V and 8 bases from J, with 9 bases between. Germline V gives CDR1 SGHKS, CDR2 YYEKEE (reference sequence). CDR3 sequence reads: CASSGVGGELFF. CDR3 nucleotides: TGTGCCAGCAGCGGAGTAGGTGGGGAGCTGTTTTTT.

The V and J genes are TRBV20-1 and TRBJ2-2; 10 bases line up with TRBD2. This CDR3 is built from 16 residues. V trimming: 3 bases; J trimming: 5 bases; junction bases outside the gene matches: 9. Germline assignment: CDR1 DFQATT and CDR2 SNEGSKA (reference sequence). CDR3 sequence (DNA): TGCAGTGCTAGTCAAGCGGGGGGGCCTCGGACCGGGGAGCTGTTTTTT. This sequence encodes CSASQAGGPRTGELFF.

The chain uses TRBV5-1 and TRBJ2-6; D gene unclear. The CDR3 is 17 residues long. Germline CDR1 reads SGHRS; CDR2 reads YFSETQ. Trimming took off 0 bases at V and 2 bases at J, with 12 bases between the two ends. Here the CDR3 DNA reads TGCGCCAGCAGCTTGGTGTCAATTTTAACTGGGGCCAACGTCCTGACTTTC. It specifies CASSLVSILTGANVLTF. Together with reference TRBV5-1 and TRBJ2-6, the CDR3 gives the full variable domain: KAGVTQTPRYLIKTRGQQVTLSCSPISGHRSVSWYQQTPGQGLQFLFEYFSETQRNKGNFPGRFSGRQFSNSRSEMNVSTLELGDSALYLCASSLVSILTGANVLTFGAGSRLTVL.

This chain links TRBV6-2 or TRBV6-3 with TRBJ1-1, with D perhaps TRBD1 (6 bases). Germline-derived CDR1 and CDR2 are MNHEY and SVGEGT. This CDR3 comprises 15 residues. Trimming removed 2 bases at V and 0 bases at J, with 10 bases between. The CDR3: CASSYHGGLNTEAFF. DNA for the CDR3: TGTGCCAGCAGTTACCACGGGGGCTTGAACACTGAAGCTTTCTTT.

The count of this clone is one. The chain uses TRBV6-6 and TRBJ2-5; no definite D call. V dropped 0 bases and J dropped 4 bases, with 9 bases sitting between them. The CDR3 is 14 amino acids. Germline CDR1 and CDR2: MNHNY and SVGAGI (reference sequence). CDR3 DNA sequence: TGTGCCAGCAGTTACTCCGGACCCCCAGAGACCCAGTACTTC. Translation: CASSYSGPPETQYF.

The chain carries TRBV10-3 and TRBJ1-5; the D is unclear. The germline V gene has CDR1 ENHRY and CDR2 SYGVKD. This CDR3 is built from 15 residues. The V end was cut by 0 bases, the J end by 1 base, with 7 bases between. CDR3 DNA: TGTGCCATCAGTGAGTCCACGGTAAGCAATCAGCCCCAGCATTTT. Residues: CAISESTVSNQPQHF.

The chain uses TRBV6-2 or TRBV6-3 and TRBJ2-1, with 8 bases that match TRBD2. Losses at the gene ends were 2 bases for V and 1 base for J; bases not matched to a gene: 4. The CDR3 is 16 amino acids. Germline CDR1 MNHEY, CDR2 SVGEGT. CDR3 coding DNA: TGTGCCAGCAGTTACGATGCGGGGGGATCCTACAATGAGCAGTTCTTC. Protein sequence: CASSYDAGGSYNEQFF.

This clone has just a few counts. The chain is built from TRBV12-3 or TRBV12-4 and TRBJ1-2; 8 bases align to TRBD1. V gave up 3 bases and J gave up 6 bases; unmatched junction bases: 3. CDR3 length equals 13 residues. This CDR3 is CASSFTGGDGYTF. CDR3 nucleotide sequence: TGTGCCAGCAGTTTCACAGGGGGTGATGGCTACACCTTC.

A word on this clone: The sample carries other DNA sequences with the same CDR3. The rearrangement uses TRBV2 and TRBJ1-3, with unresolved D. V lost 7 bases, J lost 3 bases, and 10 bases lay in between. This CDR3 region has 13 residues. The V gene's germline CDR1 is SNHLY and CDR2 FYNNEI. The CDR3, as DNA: TGTGCCAGCAAGGGCCGGAGTGGAAACACCATATATTTT. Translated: CASKGRSGNTIYF. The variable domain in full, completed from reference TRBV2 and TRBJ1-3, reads EPEVTQTPSHQVTQMGQEVILRCVPISNHLYFYWYRQILGQKVEFLVSFYNNEISEKSEIFDDQFSVERPDGSNFTLKIRSTKLEDSAMYFCASKGRSGNTIYFGEGSWLTVV.

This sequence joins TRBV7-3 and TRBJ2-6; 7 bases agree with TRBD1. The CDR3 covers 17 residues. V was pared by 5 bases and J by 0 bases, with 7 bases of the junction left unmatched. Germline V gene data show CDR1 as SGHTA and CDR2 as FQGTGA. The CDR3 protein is CASSLGQTSSGANVLTF. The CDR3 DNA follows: TGTGCCAGCAGCCTGGGACAGACGAGCTCTGGGGCCAACGTCCTGACTTTC.

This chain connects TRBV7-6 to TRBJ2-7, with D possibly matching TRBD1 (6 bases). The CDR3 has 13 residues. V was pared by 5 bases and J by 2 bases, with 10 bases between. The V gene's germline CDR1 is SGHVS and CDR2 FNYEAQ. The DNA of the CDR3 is TGTGCCAGCAGCCCAGGGGTTCCCTACGAGCAGTACTTC. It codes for CASSPGVPYEQYF.

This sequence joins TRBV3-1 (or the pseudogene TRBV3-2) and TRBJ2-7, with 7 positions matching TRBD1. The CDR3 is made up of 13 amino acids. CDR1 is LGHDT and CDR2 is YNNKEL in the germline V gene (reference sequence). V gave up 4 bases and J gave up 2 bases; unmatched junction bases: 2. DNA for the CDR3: TGTGCCAGCAGCCCGACAGGGCCCTACGAGCAGTACTTC. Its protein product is CASSPTGPYEQYF.

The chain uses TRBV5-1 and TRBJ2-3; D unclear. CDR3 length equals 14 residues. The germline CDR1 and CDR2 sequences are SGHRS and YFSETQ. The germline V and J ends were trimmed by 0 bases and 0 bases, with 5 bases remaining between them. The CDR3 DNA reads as TGCGCCAGCAGCTTGGAATATAGCACAGATACGCAGTATTTT. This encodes CASSLEYSTDTQYF.

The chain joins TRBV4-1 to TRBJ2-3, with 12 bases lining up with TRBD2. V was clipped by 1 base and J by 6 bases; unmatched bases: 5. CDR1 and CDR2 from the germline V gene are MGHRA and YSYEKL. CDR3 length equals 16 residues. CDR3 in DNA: TGCGCCAGCAGCCAAGGTCCGCTAGCGGGAGGGGATACGCAGTATTTT. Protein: CASSQGPLAGGDTQYF.

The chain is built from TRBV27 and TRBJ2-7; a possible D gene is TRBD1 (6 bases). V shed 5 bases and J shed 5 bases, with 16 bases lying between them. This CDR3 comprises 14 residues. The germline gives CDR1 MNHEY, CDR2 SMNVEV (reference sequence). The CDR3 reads CASSPYTGWNEQYF. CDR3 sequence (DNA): TGTGCCAGCAGTCCATACACAGGGTGGAACGAGCAGTACTTC.

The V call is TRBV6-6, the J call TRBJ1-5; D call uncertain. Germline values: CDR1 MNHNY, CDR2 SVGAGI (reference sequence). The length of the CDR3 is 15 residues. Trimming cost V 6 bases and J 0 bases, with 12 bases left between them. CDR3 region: CASRERTYSNQPQHF. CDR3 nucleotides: TGTGCCAGCAGAGAGAGGACTTATAGCAATCAGCCCCAGCATTTT.

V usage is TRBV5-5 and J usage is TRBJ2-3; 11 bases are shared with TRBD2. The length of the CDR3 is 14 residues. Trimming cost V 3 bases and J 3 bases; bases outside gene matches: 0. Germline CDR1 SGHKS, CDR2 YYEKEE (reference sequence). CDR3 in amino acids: CASSSSGGTDTQYF. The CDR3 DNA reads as TGTGCCAGCAGCTCTAGCGGGGGGACAGATACGCAGTATTTT. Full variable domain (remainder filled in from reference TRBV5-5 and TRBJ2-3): DAGVTQSPTHLIKTRGQQVTLRCSPISGHKSVSWYQQVLGQGPQFIFQYYEKEERGRGNFPDRFSARQFPNYSSELNVNALLLGDSALYLCASSSSGGTDTQYFGPGTRLTVL.

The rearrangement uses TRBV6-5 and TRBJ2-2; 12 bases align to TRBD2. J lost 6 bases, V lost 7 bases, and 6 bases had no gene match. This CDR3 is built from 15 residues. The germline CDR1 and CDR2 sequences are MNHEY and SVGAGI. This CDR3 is CASTRTSGTSGELFF. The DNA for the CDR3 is TGTGCCAGCACCCGGACTAGCGGGACATCCGGGGAGCTGTTTTTT.

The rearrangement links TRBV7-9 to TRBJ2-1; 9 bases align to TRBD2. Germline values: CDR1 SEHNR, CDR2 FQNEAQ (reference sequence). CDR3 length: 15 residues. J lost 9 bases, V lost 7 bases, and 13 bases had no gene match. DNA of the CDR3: TGTGCCAGCACCGAGACTAGCGGATACAATGCTGAGCAGTTCTTC. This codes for CASTETSGYNAEQFF.